The 23 T cell receptor beta chains listed next were all sequenced from one sample in a study of shared clonotypes between healthy human individuals. Sequencing was performed with immunoSEQ multiplex PCR; in TCRdb, only in-frame clones are kept and a portion is missing. Here the sample spans some 980,000 clones, around 80% being singletons. Sequencing was carried out using memory CD4+ T cells sorted from blood. Subset described: CD45RA-negative fraction. Receptors originate from a man in his late teens or twenties in good health.

The CDR3 is CASSLAESDTQYF. CDR3 in DNA: TGTGCCAGCAGCTTGGCCGAATCAGATACGCAGTATTTT. The V and J genes are TRBV5-6 and TRBJ2-3, with D unresolved. V lost 0 bases, J lost 4 bases, and 6 bases lay in between. The germline CDR1 and CDR2 sequences are SGHDT and YYEEEE. CDR3 length: 13 residues.

The chain combines TRBV6-1 with TRBJ1-1; D ambiguous. In germline, CDR1 is MNHNS, CDR2 SASEGT. V dropped 8 bases and J dropped 5 bases, with 9 bases sitting between them. CDR3 length equals 11 residues. CDR3 nucleotide sequence: TGTGCCAGCCGAACCTTAACTGAAGCTTTCTTT. Protein sequence: CASRTLTEAFF.

The chain couples TRBV7-2 to TRBJ1-4; 10 nucleotides match TRBD1. V dropped 4 bases and J dropped 8; count of bases not matched to a gene: 4. This CDR3 has 14 amino acids. Germline values: CDR1 SGHTA, CDR2 FQGNSA. The CDR3 DNA follows: TGTGCCAGCAGCTCGGGACAGGGGAAAGAAAAACTGTTTTTT. Translation gives CASSSGQGKEKLFF.

The chain employs TRBV5-1 and TRBJ2-4; TRBD1 aligns across 7 bases. With V trimmed by 0 bases and J by 3 bases, 6 bases remained unmatched. Germline CDR1 is SGHRS and CDR2 is YFSETQ. CDR3 size: 16 residues. CDR3 sequence: CASSLEGTAYKNIQYF. As DNA, the CDR3 is TGCGCCAGCAGCTTGGAGGGGACAGCTTACAAAAACATTCAGTACTTC.

The chain combines TRBV19 with TRBJ1-5; D gene ambiguous. V was pared by 7 bases and J by 2 bases, with 6 bases between. Germline-derived CDR1 and CDR2 are LNHDA and SQIVND (reference sequence). The CDR3 covers 12 residues. In DNA form, the CDR3 reads TGTGCCAGTAAAGAGGGCAATCAGCCCCAGCATTTT. Its protein is CASKEGNQPQHF.

The V and J genes are TRBV6-6 and TRBJ2-1, with D maybe TRBD2 (5 bases). This CDR3 comprises 14 residues. Per the germline V gene, CDR1 is MNHNY and CDR2 is SVGAGI (reference sequence). The V gene lost 5 bases and the J gene lost 6 bases, with 14 bases spanning the gap. CDR3 in amino acids: CASSRLRDTNEQFF. In DNA form, the CDR3 reads TGTGCCAGCAGTCGCCTTCGGGATACCAATGAGCAGTTCTTC.

The V and J genes are TRBV7-2 and TRBJ2-4; the match to TRBD1 covers 10 bases. The CDR3 runs to 17 residues. Germline loops: CDR1 SGHTA, CDR2 FQGNSA. The V and J ends lost 1 base and 0 bases, in that order; junction bases with no gene match: 3. The CDR3 DNA reads TGTGCCAGCAGCTTAGTCCGGGACAGGGGAGCCAAAAACATTCAGTACTTC. Protein: CASSLVRDRGAKNIQYF.

This clone occurred a few times. The chain combines TRBV5-6 with TRBJ1-5; 7 nucleotides match TRBD1. V gave up 3 bases and J gave up 4 bases; unmatched junction bases: 7. The germline V gene encodes CDR1 SGHDT and CDR2 YYEEEE. This CDR3 has 15 amino acids. CDR3 sequence reads: CASSSTGLKNQPQHF. The CDR3 DNA sequence: TGTGCCAGCAGCTCGACAGGGTTGAAAAATCAGCCCCAGCATTTT. Combining the CDR3 with reference TRBV5-6 and TRBJ1-5 gives the whole variable domain DAGVTQSPTHLIKTRGQQVTLRCSPKSGHDTVSWYQQALGQGPQFIFQYYEEEERQRGNFPDRFSGHQFPNYSSELNVNALLLGDSALYLCASSSTGLKNQPQHFGDGTRLSIL.

The chain combines TRBV7-2 with TRBJ2-3, with a possible D match to TRBD2 (6 bases). V lost 5 bases, J lost 6 bases, and 12 bases lay in between. The CDR3 contains 13 residues. CDR1 is SGHTA and CDR2 is FQGNSA in the germline V gene. CDR3 nucleotides: TGTGCCAGCAGCGTGACTAGTACCGATACGCAGTATTTT. Amino acids: CASSVTSTDTQYF.

V gene TRBV27 combines with J gene TRBJ1-2; no clear D. The CDR3 totals 12 residues. The V end was cut by 5 bases, the J end by 7 bases, with 11 bases between. The germline gives CDR1 MNHEY, CDR2 SMNVEV (reference sequence). CDR3 nucleotides: TGTGCCAGCAGTACCCTTACGGGTGGCTACACCTTC. It codes for CASSTLTGGYTF.

This clone was seen only once. The J gene is TRBJ1-1, the V gene TRBV5-1; no clear D. Germline V gene lookup returns CDR1 SGHRS and CDR2 YFSETQ. V shed 2 bases and J shed 0 bases, with 5 bases lying between them. CDR3 length: 13 amino acids. The CDR3 loop is CASSFRMNTEAFF. DNA for the CDR3: TGCGCCAGCAGCTTCCGTATGAACACTGAAGCTTTCTTT.

A note on this clone: The same CDR3 can be traced to other DNA sequences in this sample. The J gene is TRBJ1-2, the V gene TRBV6-1; D is perhaps TRBD1 (5 bases). Between the trimmed V and J ends, which lost 1 base and 4 bases, there was a span of 10 bases. Looked up from germline, CDR1 is MNHNS and CDR2 is SASEGT. This CDR3 region has 14 residues. In nucleotides, the CDR3 is TGTGCCAGCAGTGAAGGCTGGGGGGGCTATGGCTACACCTTC. Translating gives CASSEGWGGYGYTF.

The rearrangement links TRBV5-4 to TRBJ2-7, with TRBD2 identical over 10 bases. The CDR3 covers 18 residues. Germline V gives CDR1 SGHNT, CDR2 YYREEE (reference sequence). Germline trimming cut 0 bases from V and 4 bases from J; bases unmatched to any gene: 13. The CDR3 DNA reads as TGTGCCAGCAGCTTGGAAGTGCAACTAGCGGGGACCCCTTACGAGCAGTACTTC. This translates into CASSLEVQLAGTPYEQYF. The whole variable domain, filled in from reference TRBV5-4 and TRBJ2-7, reads ETGVTQSPTHLIKTRGQQVTLRCSSQSGHNTVSWYQQALGQGPQFIFQYYREEENGRGNFPPRFSGLQFPNYSSELNVNALELDDSALYLCASSLEVQLAGTPYEQYFGPGTRLTVT.

The rearrangement links TRBV2 to TRBJ2-5, with D perhaps TRBD2 (5 bases). This CDR3 is built from 17 residues. Germline lookup yields CDR1 SNHLY and CDR2 FYNNEI. The V end lost 8 bases, the J end lost 5 bases, and 27 bases lay between the germline ends. The CDR3 sequence is CASGPVERTGPRETQYF. The CDR3 DNA reads TGTGCCAGCGGACCTGTCGAACGGACTGGCCCTAGGGAGACCCAGTACTTC.

This clone was observed a few times. The CDR3 reads CASSFGKMNTEAFF. In DNA, the CDR3 is TGTGCCAGCAGCTTTGGAAAGATGAACACTGAAGCTTTCTTT. The chain links TRBV5-4 to TRBJ1-1; D unclear. The CDR3 has 14 amino acids. Between the trimmed V and J ends, which lost 2 bases and 0 bases, there was a span of 8 bases. CDR1 and CDR2 from the germline V gene are SGHNT and YYREEE (reference sequence).

This clone was seen only once. The chain carries TRBV5-1 and TRBJ2-1; 12 bases map to TRBD2. The junction had 10 bases not matched to a gene; V was cut back by 0 bases and J by 6 bases. There are 18 residues in the CDR3. CDR1 and CDR2 from the germline V gene are SGHRS and YFSETQ. The CDR3 sequence: CASSLAQLGLAGRNEQFF. The CDR3 coding sequence is TGCGCCAGCAGCTTGGCCCAACTTGGACTAGCGGGGCGCAATGAGCAGTTCTTC.

This clone has just a few counts. Distinct nucleotide sequences in the sample also encode this CDR3. The rearrangement links TRBV2 to TRBJ2-5, with TRBD1 matching over 12 bases. The V segment lost 6 bases and the J segment 5 bases; nucleotides outside the gene matches: 4. Per germline, CDR1 SNHLY and CDR2 FYNNEI. The CDR3 totals 14 residues. CDR3 residues: CASSRDRGQETQYF. The DNA for the CDR3 is TGTGCCAGCAGCAGGGACAGGGGGCAGGAGACCCAGTACTTC.

The genes are TRBV5-5 and TRBJ1-1; no reliable D call. The CDR3 is made up of 15 amino acids. Germline V gene data show CDR1 as SGHKS and CDR2 as YYEKEE (reference sequence). The V gene lost 4 bases and the J gene lost 1 base, with 14 bases spanning the gap. In nucleotides, the CDR3 is TGTGCCAGCAGCATCGTCGGCGGTAAGAACACTGAAGCTTTCTTT. Protein product: CASSIVGGKNTEAFF.

Here the CDR3 DNA reads TGTGCCAGCAGCTTGGGGGATACGCAGTATTTT. This gives the protein CASSLGDTQYF. This sequence joins TRBV5-6 and TRBJ2-3; no definite D call. Germline V gives CDR1 SGHDT, CDR2 YYEEEE. The CDR3 has 11 amino acids. V was pared by 0 bases and J by 6 bases, with 2 bases between.

This chain connects TRBV9 to TRBJ2-3; D unresolved. CDR1 SGDLS and CDR2 YYNGEE come from the germline V gene. Trimming stripped 0 bases from V and 4 bases from J, with 6 bases between. CDR3 length: 13 amino acids. This chain's CDR3 is CASSVDNADTQYF. The CDR3, as DNA: TGTGCCAGCAGCGTAGATAATGCAGATACGCAGTATTTT.

The CDR3 DNA is TGTGCCAGTAGCCCACAAGGCGGGGGGAAGGAGACCCAGTACTTC. Encoded protein: CASSPQGGGKETQYF. The V and J genes are TRBV19 and TRBJ2-5; 8 nucleotides line up with TRBD2. V gave up 6 bases and J gave up 5 bases; unmatched junction bases: 11. CDR3 size: 15 residues. Germline V gene data show CDR1 as LNHDA and CDR2 as SQIVND (reference sequence).

The chain links TRBV5-6 to TRBJ2-7; D gene ambiguous. The CDR3 covers 11 residues. Per the germline V gene, CDR1 is SGHDT and CDR2 is YYEEEE. Trimming removed 4 bases from V and 4 bases from J, with 6 bases in between. The CDR3 sequence is CASSGKYEQYF. The CDR3 DNA is TGTGCCAGCAGCGGCAAATACGAGCAGTACTTC.

The chain links TRBV19 to TRBJ1-6; tentatively, D is TRBD1 (5 bases). CDR1 is LNHDA and CDR2 is SQIVND in the germline V gene (reference sequence). The CDR3 contains 13 residues. Trimming stripped 9 bases from V and 3 bases from J, with 9 bases between. The CDR3 DNA reads TGTGCCAGCCGACAGTACTATAATTCACCCCTCCACTTT. As protein: CASRQYYNSPLHF. The full variable domain, in which reference TRBV19 and TRBJ1-6 provide the parts outside the CDR3, is DGGITQSPKYLFRKEGQNVTLSCEQNLNHDAMYWYRQDPGQGLRLIYYSQIVNDFQKGDIAEGYSVSREKKESFPLTVTSAQKNPTAFYLCASRQYYNSPLHFGNGTRLTVT.